This note documents a single TCR beta chain sequence. The data stem from a study of cytomegalovirus exposure and HLA in healthy donors. Amplification used 60 Vbeta primers and 13 Jbeta primers. Sequencing was performed with immunoSEQ multiplex PCR; in TCRdb, only in-frame clones are kept and a portion is missing. The table has roughly 90,000 clones, roughly 82% seen once. The CDR3 consists of 15 residues. CDR1 is SGHRS, CDR2 YFSETQ, per germline. Trimming left V 1 base short and J 3 bases short, with 12 bases between. The donors gave bone marrow, and they were healthy. Sequenced input: PBMCs. This rearrangement joins TRBV5-1 to TRBJ2-3; D is perhaps TRBD1 (7 bases). The source is a man aged 30-40 years in good health and CMV-seropositive. The CDR3 sequence is CASSLPTGRTDTQYF. CDR3 nucleotide sequence: TGCGCCAGCAGCTTGCCGACAGGGAGGACAGATACGCAGTATTTT. The whole variable domain, remainder taken from reference TRBV5-1 and TRBJ2-3, is KAGVTQTPRYLIKTRGQQVTLSCSPISGHRSVSWYQQTPGQGLQFLFEYFSETQRNKGNFPGRFSGRQFSNSRSEMNVSTLELGDSALYLCASSLPTGRTDTQYFGPGTRLTVL.